This TCR beta chain was documented in a study of radiotherapy plus CTLA-4 blockade in lung cancer. General study findings and limits: Tumor-derived TCR clones expanded in blood after radiotherapy plus ipilimumab.

The length of the CDR3 is 12 residues. Germline V gene lookup returns CDR1 MDHEN and CDR2 SYDVKM. Trimming cost V 11 bases and J 3 bases, with 11 bases left between them. This clone has just one count. As yet, its antigen is unknown. Method: immunoSEQ multiplex PCR; TCRdb's copy keeps in-frame clones and lacks some. This sample has 50,000 to 65,000 clones; approximately 80% occur once, and the top ten carry roughly 2.4%. The chain combines TRBV28 with TRBJ2-1, with D possibly TRBD2 on 5 matching bases. The source is a human donor with non-small cell lung cancer whose response to radiotherapy plus ipilimumab could not be evaluated. The sample was peripheral blood, taken from a patient treated with radiotherapy plus ipilimumab. Here the CDR3 DNA reads TGTGCCTCCCGGACTGGCTACAATGAGCAGTTCTTC. It encodes CASRTGYNEQFF.